These 17 T cell receptor beta chains were all obtained from the same sample, sequenced in a study of T-cell reconstitution after alpha-beta-depleted transplantation in children. Library preparation (for TCRbeta) was performed with unique molecular identifiers. MiXCR, applied by TCRdb to the PCR reads, yields one record per CDR3 protein. The table includes 450,000 to 600,000 distinct CDR3 sequences, about 17% detected once. This specimen consisted of PBMCs from the stem cell graft donor, obtained from the stem cell graft. These receptor sequences come from a human donor who donated a stem cell graft to a child with acute lymphoblastic leukemia.

This clonotype was picked up a small number of times. The chain has TRBV7-9 and TRBJ2-1; either TRBD1 or TRBD2 may fit D (5 bases each). The CDR3 is 17 residues long. V lost 2 bases and J lost 7, with 21 bases in between. Germline V CDR1 and CDR2: SEHNR, FQNEAQ (reference sequence). CDR3 sequence reads: CASSLSGTYIRENEQFF. DNA of the CDR3: TGTGCCAGCAGCTTATCCGGGACCTATATCAGGGAGAATGAGCAGTTCTTC.

This clonotype was picked up many times. The rearrangement uses TRBV10-3 and TRBJ2-7; TRBD2 agrees at 8 bases. J gave up 2 bases and V 3 bases, and 6 bases lay outside the gene matches. Germline values: CDR1 ENHRY, CDR2 SYGVKD. The CDR3 is made up of 15 amino acids. CDR3 in amino acids: CAISDRAGAPYEQYF. The CDR3 region has the DNA TGTGCCATCAGTGACCGAGCGGGAGCACCCTACGAGCAGTACTTC.

This clonotype has a handful of counts. The chain carries TRBV20-1 and TRBJ2-7; TRBD1 or TRBD2 may be the D gene (5 bases each). V was trimmed by 1 base and J by 7 bases, leaving 11 bases between them. Germline V gene lookup returns CDR1 DFQATT and CDR2 SNEGSKA (reference sequence). The CDR3 runs to 12 residues. CDR3 region: CSARALGTEQYF. CDR3 DNA sequence: TGCAGTGCTAGAGCCCTTGGGACGGAGCAGTACTTC.

V and J are TRBV2 and TRBJ2-4; no clear D. Looked up from germline, CDR1 is SNHLY and CDR2 is FYNNEI. The CDR3 sequence is 12 residues long. CDR3 region: CAVALAKNIQYF. CDR3 nucleotide sequence: TGTGCAGTGGCGCTAGCCAAAAACATTCAGTACTTC.

As regards this clonotype: Its ends do not fully match the called genes, so a read error is possible. The chain uses TRBV2 and TRBJ1-5; TRBD1 agrees at 9 bases. The V gene's germline CDR1 is SNHLY and CDR2 FYNNEI. This CDR3 is built from 14 residues. In nucleotides, the CDR3 is TGTGCCCGCAGCAGGGACAGGGTGAATCAGCCCCAGCATTTT. It codes for CARSRDRVNQPQHF.

The chain combines TRBV29-1 with TRBJ2-1; the D gene is possibly TRBD2 (5 bases). The CDR3 spans 12 residues. Trimming took off 4 bases at V and 5 bases at J, with 9 bases between the two ends. Germline CDR1 SQVTM, CDR2 ANQGSEA. The CDR3 DNA reads as TGCAGCGTTGTATCGGGGAACAATGAGCAGTTCTTC. Its protein is CSVVSGNNEQFF.

The sample holds a few counts of this clonotype. The chain recombines TRBV5-1 with TRBJ1-2, with 8 bases matching TRBD1. The CDR3 spans 16 residues. Germline assignment: CDR1 SGHRS and CDR2 YFSETQ. With V trimmed by 0 bases and J by 6 bases, 10 bases remained unmatched. CDR3 in amino acids: CASSLDLVGQGNGYTF. In nucleotides, the CDR3 is TGCGCCAGCAGCTTGGATTTGGTAGGACAGGGAAATGGCTACACCTTC. Filled out from reference TRBV5-1 and TRBJ1-2, the complete variable domain reads KAGVTQTPRYLIKTRGQQVTLSCSPISGHRSVSWYQQTPGQGLQFLFEYFSETQRNKGNFPGRFSGRQFSNSRSEMNVSTLELGDSALYLCASSLDLVGQGNGYTFGSGTRLTVV.

The rearrangement joins TRBV5-1 to TRBJ2-2; no firm D call. Trimming took 3 bases from V and 6 from J, leaving 6 bases between them. The CDR3 loop spans 12 amino acids. CDR1 is SGHRS and CDR2 is YFSETQ in the germline V gene. Here the CDR3 DNA reads TGCGCCAGCAGCTCTTCGGCCGGGGAGCTGTTTTTT. Its protein product is CASSSSAGELFF. Filled out from reference TRBV5-1 and TRBJ2-2, the complete variable domain reads KAGVTQTPRYLIKTRGQQVTLSCSPISGHRSVSWYQQTPGQGLQFLFEYFSETQRNKGNFPGRFSGRQFSNSRSEMNVSTLELGDSALYLCASSSSAGELFFGEGSRLTVL.

The chain uses TRBV20-1 and TRBJ2-1, with 8 bases identical to TRBD1. The CDR3 runs 13 residues. Per germline, CDR1 DFQATT and CDR2 SNEGSKA (reference sequence). Trimming took 0 bases from V and 7 from J; bases not matched to a gene: 2. Here the CDR3 reads CSAREDRVNEQFF. CDR3 sequence (DNA): TGCAGTGCTAGAGAGGACAGGGTTAATGAGCAGTTCTTC.

The chain uses TRBV5-1 and TRBJ2-1, with TRBD1 as a possible D gene (6 bases). The CDR3 has 14 amino acids. Germline loops: CDR1 SGHRS, CDR2 YFSETQ. Trimming removed 4 bases at V and 8 bases at J, with 16 bases between. This CDR3 is CASSLFTGSDEQFF. The CDR3, as DNA: TGCGCCAGCAGCCTATTCACAGGGTCGGATGAGCAGTTCTTC.

This clonotype was recorded a few times. The DNA for the CDR3 is TGTGCCACCAGCGCGCAGGGGGATTCCTACGAGCAGTACTTC. This encodes CATSAQGDSYEQYF. The chain uses TRBV15 and TRBJ2-7; the match to TRBD1 covers 7 bases. The CDR3 sequence is 14 residues long. V trimming: 5 bases; J trimming: 1 base; junction bases outside the gene matches: 5. Looked up from germline, CDR1 is LNHNV and CDR2 is YYDKDF (reference sequence).

In this sample, this clonotype turned up a few times. The J gene is TRBJ2-5, the V gene TRBV10-1, with 7 bases that match TRBD1. J lost 4 bases, V lost 2 bases, and 7 bases had no gene match. CDR1 and CDR2 (germline): WNHNN, SYGVQD (reference sequence). The CDR3 loop spans 15 amino acids. CDR3 region: CASSEEGASLETQYF. CDR3 nucleotide sequence: TGCGCCAGCAGTGAGGAGGGGGCAAGTTTAGAGACCCAGTACTTC.

The chain joins TRBV6-1 to TRBJ2-7, with D perhaps assigned TRBD1 or TRBD2 (6 bases each). CDR1 and CDR2 from the germline V gene are MNHNS and SASEGT. V lost 8 bases and J 3 bases, leaving 20 bases between the germline ends. This CDR3 region has 15 residues. CDR3 sequence: CASGPLARGDYEQYF. The CDR3 DNA reads TGTGCCAGCGGACCCCTGGCTAGGGGGGACTACGAGCAGTACTTC.

This clonotype was observed a handful of times. The V gene is TRBV3-1, the J gene TRBJ1-2; D is unresolved. The V end was cut by 1 base, the J end by 4 bases, with 10 bases between. The CDR3 length is 14 residues. Germline-derived CDR1 and CDR2 are LGHDT and YNNKEL (reference sequence). The CDR3 reads CASSQGGVGYGYTF. The CDR3 DNA is TGTGCCAGCAGCCAAGGCGGCGTGGGCTATGGCTACACCTTC.

This clonotype has more than one count but fewer than ten. The chain employs TRBV12-3 or TRBV12-4 and TRBJ2-2, with D possibly being TRBD1 or TRBD2 (5 bases each). This CDR3 is 15 amino acids long. Trimming took 3 bases from V and 5 from J, leaving 13 bases between them. The CDR3 here is CASSFGDRRTGELFF. The DNA for the CDR3 is TGTGCCAGCAGTTTTGGGGACCGGCGAACCGGGGAGCTGTTTTTT.

The chain links TRBV5-1 to TRBJ1-2, with 7 bases identical to TRBD1. The CDR3 spans 15 residues. After removal of 4 bases from V and 7 bases from J, the junction contained 13 bases not matched to a gene. From germline, CDR1 is SGHRS and CDR2 YFSETQ. The CDR3 DNA reads as TGCGCCAGCAGCGGGGGACAGACCTCGGTTTTTGGCTACACCTTC. Its translation: CASSGGQTSVFGYTF.

The chain carries TRBV3-1 and TRBJ2-1; 9 bases fit TRBD2. This CDR3 has 17 amino acids. V shed 4 bases and J 2 bases; nucleotides not matched to a gene: 9. In germline, CDR1 is LGHDT, CDR2 YNNKEL (reference sequence). The CDR3 DNA follows: TGTGCCAGCAGCCTTCTTCGCGGGAGGGTCACCTACAATGAGCAGTTCTTC. This encodes CASSLLRGRVTYNEQFF.